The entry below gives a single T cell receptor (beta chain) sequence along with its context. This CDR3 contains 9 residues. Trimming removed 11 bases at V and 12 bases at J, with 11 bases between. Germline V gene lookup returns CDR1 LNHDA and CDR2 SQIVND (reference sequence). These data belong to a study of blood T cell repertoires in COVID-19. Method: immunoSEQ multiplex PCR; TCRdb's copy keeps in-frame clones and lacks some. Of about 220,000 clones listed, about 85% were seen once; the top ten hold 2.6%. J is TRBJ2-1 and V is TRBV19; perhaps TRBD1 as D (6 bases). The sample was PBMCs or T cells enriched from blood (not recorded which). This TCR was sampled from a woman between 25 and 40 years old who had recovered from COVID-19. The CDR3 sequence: CASGTPQFF. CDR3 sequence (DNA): TGTGCCTCCGGGACACCGCAGTTCTTC.